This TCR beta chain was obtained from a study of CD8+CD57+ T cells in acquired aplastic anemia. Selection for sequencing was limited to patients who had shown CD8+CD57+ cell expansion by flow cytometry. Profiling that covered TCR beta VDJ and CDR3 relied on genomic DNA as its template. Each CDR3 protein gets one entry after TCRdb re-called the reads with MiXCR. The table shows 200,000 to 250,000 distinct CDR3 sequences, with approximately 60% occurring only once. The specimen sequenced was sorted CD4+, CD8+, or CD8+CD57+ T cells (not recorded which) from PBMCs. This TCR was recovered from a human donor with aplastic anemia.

The CDR3 nucleotides read TGCGCCAGCAGTGAGGAGGTGGAACAGCCCCAGCATTTT. It yields the protein CASSEEVEQPQHF. V gene TRBV10-2 combines with J gene TRBJ1-5, with D unresolved. V was shortened by 2 bases and J by 7 bases, with 9 bases between the two germline ends. The V gene's germline CDR1 is WSHSY and CDR2 SAAADI. The CDR3 extends over 13 amino acids.